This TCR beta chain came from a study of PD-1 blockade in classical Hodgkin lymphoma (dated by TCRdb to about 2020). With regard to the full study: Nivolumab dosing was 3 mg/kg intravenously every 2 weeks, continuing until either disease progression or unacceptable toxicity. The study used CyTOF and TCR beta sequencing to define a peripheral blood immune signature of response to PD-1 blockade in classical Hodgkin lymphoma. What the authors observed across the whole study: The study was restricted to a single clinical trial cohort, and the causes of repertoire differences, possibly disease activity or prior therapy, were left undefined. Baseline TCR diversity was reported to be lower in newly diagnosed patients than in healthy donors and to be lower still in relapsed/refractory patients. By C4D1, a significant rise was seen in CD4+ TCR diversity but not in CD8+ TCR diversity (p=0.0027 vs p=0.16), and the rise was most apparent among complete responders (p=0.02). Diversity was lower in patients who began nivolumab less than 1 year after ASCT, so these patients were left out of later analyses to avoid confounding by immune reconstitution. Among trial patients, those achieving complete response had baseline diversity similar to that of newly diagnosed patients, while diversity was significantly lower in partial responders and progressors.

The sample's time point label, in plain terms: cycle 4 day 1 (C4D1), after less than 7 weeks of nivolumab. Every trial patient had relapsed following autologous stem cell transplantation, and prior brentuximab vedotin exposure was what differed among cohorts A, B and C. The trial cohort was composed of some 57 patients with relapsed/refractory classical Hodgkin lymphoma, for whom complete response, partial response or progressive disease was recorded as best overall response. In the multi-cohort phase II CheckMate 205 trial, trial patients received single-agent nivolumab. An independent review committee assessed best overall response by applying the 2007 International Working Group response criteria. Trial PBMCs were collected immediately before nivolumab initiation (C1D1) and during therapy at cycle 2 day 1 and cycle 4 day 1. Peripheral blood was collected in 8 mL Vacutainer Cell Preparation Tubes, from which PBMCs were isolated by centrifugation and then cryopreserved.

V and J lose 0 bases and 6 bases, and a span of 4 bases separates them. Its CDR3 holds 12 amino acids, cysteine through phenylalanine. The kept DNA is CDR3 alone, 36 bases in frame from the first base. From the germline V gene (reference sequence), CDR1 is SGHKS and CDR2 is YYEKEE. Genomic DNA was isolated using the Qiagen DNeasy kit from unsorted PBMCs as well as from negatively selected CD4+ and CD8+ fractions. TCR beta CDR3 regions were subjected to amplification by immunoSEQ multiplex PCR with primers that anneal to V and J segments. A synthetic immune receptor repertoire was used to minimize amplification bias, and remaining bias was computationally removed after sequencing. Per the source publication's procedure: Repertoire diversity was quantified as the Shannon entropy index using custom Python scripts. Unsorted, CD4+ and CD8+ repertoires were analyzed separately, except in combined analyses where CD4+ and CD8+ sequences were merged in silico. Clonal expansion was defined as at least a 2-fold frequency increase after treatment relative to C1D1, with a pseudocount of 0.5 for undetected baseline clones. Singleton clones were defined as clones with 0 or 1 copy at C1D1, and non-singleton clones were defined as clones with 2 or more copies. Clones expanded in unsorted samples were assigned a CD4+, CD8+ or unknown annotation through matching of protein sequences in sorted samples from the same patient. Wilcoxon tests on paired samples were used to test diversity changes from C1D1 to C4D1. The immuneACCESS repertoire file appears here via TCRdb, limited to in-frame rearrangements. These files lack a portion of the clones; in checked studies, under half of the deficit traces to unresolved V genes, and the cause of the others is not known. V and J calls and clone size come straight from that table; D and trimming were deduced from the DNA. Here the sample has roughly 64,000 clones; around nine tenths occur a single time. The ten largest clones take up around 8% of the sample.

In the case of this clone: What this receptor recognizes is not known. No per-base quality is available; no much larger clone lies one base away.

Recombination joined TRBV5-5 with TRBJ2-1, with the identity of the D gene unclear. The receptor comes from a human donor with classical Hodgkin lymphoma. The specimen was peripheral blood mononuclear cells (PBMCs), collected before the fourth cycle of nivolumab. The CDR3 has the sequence CASSLVANEQFF. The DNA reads TGTGCCAGCAGCTTGGTAGCCAATGAGCAGTTCTTC.